These 23 T cell receptor beta chains share one sample of origin, sequenced in a study of T-cell memory formation after mild COVID-19 (dated by TCRdb to the early 2020s). Library generation was performed with 5' RACE. The reads were generated on an Illumina NovaSeq 6000. TCRdb passed the public sequencing reads through fastp at Q25 and MiXCR, retaining productive beta sequences. Identical CDR3 proteins give one entry, which carries the most common genes and DNA. This sample comprises tens of thousands of distinct CDR3 sequences, less than 9.5% of them detected only once. The ten largest clones add up to about 1.1% of the sample. The source material was PBMCs or a T cell subset sorted from them (not recorded which). Receptors were obtained from a young man who had mild COVID-19 (a few samples of this study predate the infection). The sample titles of this study are shuffled in the database, so cell type and time point are left out; the donor was told from shared clones.

CDR3 DNA: TGCGCCAGCAGCCAAGAAGCGCAGGGGGCGGACACTGAAGCTTTCTTT. Protein product: CASSQEAQGADTEAFF. The V call is TRBV4-3, the J call TRBJ1-1; 8 positions agree with TRBD1. The junction had 6 bases not matched to a gene; V was cut back by 0 bases and J by 3 bases. Germline V gene lookup returns CDR1 LGHNA and CDR2 YSLEER. The CDR3 contains 16 residues.

This clonotype has a count of ten or more. The chain joins TRBV10-3 to TRBJ2-3, with TRBD1 matching over 8 bases. In germline, CDR1 is ENHRY, CDR2 SYGVKD. The CDR3 runs 14 residues. The J segment lost 4 bases and the V segment lost 10 bases, leaving 10 bases of the junction unmatched. CDR3 protein: CATEGAGGSDTQYF. The CDR3 coding sequence is TGTGCCACGGAGGGGGCAGGGGGCTCAGATACGCAGTATTTT.

The rearrangement uses TRBV4-2 and TRBJ2-3; 8 bases fit TRBD2. The CDR3 is 16 amino acids. The J segment lost 0 bases and the V segment lost 1 base, leaving 3 bases of the junction unmatched. The germline V gene has CDR1 LGHNA and CDR2 YNFKEQ. For the CDR3, the DNA is TGTGCCAGCAGCCAAGGGGCGGGGGGTAGCACAGATACGCAGTATTTT. Encoded protein: CASSQGAGGSTDTQYF.

The rearrangement links TRBV12-3 or TRBV12-4 to TRBJ1-1; weak D call: TRBD1 (5 bases). This CDR3 is built from 14 residues. V shed 4 bases and J shed 0 bases, with 9 bases lying between them. As DNA, the CDR3 is TGTGCCAGCAGTTGGCAGGGATTGAACACTGAAGCTTTCTTT. It codes for CASSWQGLNTEAFF.

The chain carries TRBV28 and TRBJ2-1, with a possible D match to TRBD2 (7 bases). V shed 4 bases and J shed 3 bases, with 13 bases lying between them. This CDR3 has 15 residues. CDR1 and CDR2 (germline): MDHEN, SYDVKM. The CDR3 sequence: CASSYVGGLYNEQFF. DNA for the CDR3: TGTGCCAGCAGTTATGTCGGGGGGCTCTACAATGAGCAGTTCTTC.

As regards this clonotype: A much larger clone lies a single base off, so this may be a read error. The genes are TRBV14 and TRBJ2-7; D unclear. Germline loops: CDR1 SGHDN, CDR2 FVKESK. Trimming pared 3 bases from V and 0 bases from J, leaving 3 bases between. This CDR3 comprises 12 residues. The CDR3 here is CASSHSSYEQYV. The CDR3 DNA reads as TGTGCCAGCAGCCATAGCTCCTACGAGCAGTACGTC.

This clonotype was counted many times. CDR3 amino acids: CAISAVTRHGNTIYF. The CDR3 nucleotides read TGTGCCATCAGTGCGGTCACCCGCCATGGAAACACCATATATTTT. The chain links TRBV10-3 to TRBJ1-3; D is ambiguous. CDR3 size: 15 residues. Germline CDR1 reads ENHRY; CDR2 reads SYGVKD. The V end lost 4 bases, the J end lost 3 bases, and 13 bases lay between the germline ends.

This clonotype was seen ten or more times. The chain combines TRBV11-1 with TRBJ2-3, with D hard to call. The CDR3 loop spans 12 amino acids. Trimming took 8 bases from V and 1 from J, leaving 7 bases between them. Germline CDR1 is SGHAT and CDR2 is FQDESV (reference sequence). The CDR3: CASGRGTDTQYF. The CDR3 DNA reads as TGTGCCAGCGGTCGGGGCACAGATACGCAGTATTTT.

This clonotype was detected ten times or more. The V and J genes are TRBV7-6 and TRBJ2-3; TRBD2 matches 7 bases. This CDR3 contains 16 residues. Germline lookup yields CDR1 SGHVS and CDR2 FNYEAQ. J lost 1 base, V lost 5 bases, and 9 bases had no gene match. In nucleotides, the CDR3 is TGTGCCAGCAGCCCGAGGTATACTAGCGGCACAGATACGCAGTATTTT. Translated, it gives CASSPRYTSGTDTQYF.

The gene calls are TRBV4-1 and TRBJ1-3; D is unresolved. There are 14 residues in the CDR3. Trimming removed 4 bases from V and 3 bases from J, with 10 bases in between. Germline V gene data show CDR1 as MGHRA and CDR2 as YSYEKL. The CDR3 loop is CASSRLAIGNTIYF. Written as DNA, the CDR3 is TGCGCCAGCAGCCGACTGGCTATTGGAAACACCATATATTTT.

Only a few counts were recorded for this clonotype. The chain has TRBV5-1 and TRBJ2-5; D gene uncertain. Trimming left V 4 bases short and J 0 bases short, with 7 bases between. The CDR3 loop spans 13 amino acids. Per germline, CDR1 SGHRS and CDR2 YFSETQ. For the CDR3, the DNA is TGCGCCAGCAGCAACGACAACCAAGAGACCCAGTACTTC. Protein product: CASSNDNQETQYF.

This chain links TRBV9 with TRBJ2-3, with a possible D match to TRBD2 (6 bases). V dropped 0 bases and J dropped 0 bases, with 11 bases sitting between them. There are 16 residues in the CDR3. Germline loops: CDR1 SGDLS, CDR2 YYNGEE. CDR3: CASSVVGDSSTDTQYF. The CDR3 DNA sequence: TGTGCCAGCAGCGTAGTTGGGGACTCTAGCACAGATACGCAGTATTTT. Complete variable domain (other parts from reference TRBV9 and TRBJ2-3): DSGVTQTPKHLITATGQRVTLRCSPRSGDLSVYWYQQSLDQGLQFLIQYYNGEERAKGNILERFSAQQFPDLHSELNLSSLELGDSALYFCASSVVGDSSTDTQYFGPGTRLTVL.

The chain links TRBV11-3 to TRBJ2-3; no reliable D call. Germline assignment: CDR1 SGHNT and CDR2 YENEEA. The CDR3 length is 13 residues. The V end was cut by 5 bases, the J end by 2 bases, with 8 bases between. CDR3 residues: CASSVRHTDTQYF. In DNA form, the CDR3 reads TGTGCCAGCAGCGTTAGGCACACAGATACGCAGTATTTT.

This clonotype was seen a handful of times. This rearrangement joins TRBV24-1 to TRBJ2-1; D perhaps matches TRBD1 (6 bases). Germline V gene lookup returns CDR1 KGHDR and CDR2 SFDVKD. V was cut by 4 bases and J by 7 bases, with 10 bases left in between. The CDR3 is made up of 13 amino acids. CDR3 in DNA: TGTGCCACCAGTGACCATGGACAGAATGAGCAGTTCTTC. It is translated as CATSDHGQNEQFF.

This clonotype was counted at least ten times. The V gene is TRBV12-3 or TRBV12-4, the J gene TRBJ2-1; no definite D call. The CDR3 length is 14 residues. V lost 3 bases and J lost 0, with 6 bases in between. The CDR3 protein is CASSLDRSYNEQFF. CDR3 DNA: TGTGCCAGCAGTTTGGACCGCTCCTACAATGAGCAGTTCTTC.

This clonotype showed up just a few times. The rearrangement uses TRBV20-1 and TRBJ1-6; D is perhaps TRBD1 (5 bases). The CDR3 spans 12 residues. The ends were cut back, 8 bases at V and 7 bases at J, with 12 bases in the middle. Per germline, CDR1 DFQATT and CDR2 SNEGSKA (reference sequence). CDR3 DNA sequence: TGCAGTAGTCAGGGAGGGAATTCACCCCTCCACTTT. Encoded protein: CSSQGGNSPLHF.

In DNA form, the CDR3 reads TGCGCCAGCAGCCGCTCGGGGACTGAATCACAATATGAGCAGTTCTTC. Its translation is CASSRSGTESQYEQFF. The chain joins TRBV5-1 to TRBJ2-1, with a possible D match to TRBD2 (6 bases). V was shortened by 4 bases and J by 8 bases, with 22 bases between the two germline ends. Germline values: CDR1 SGHRS, CDR2 YFSETQ. The CDR3 contains 16 residues.

This clonotype was observed a handful of times. The chain uses TRBV28 and TRBJ1-5; D is undetermined. There are 13 residues in the CDR3. CDR1 is MDHEN and CDR2 is SYDVKM in the germline V gene. Trimming removed 6 bases from V and 3 bases from J, with 9 bases in between. The CDR3 coding sequence is TGTGCCAGCAGCTGGGTGTACAATCAGCCCCAGCATTTT. It is translated as CASSWVYNQPQHF.

The chain carries TRBV10-3 and TRBJ2-7, with D unresolved. The CDR3 consists of 13 residues. Germline V gene lookup returns CDR1 ENHRY and CDR2 SYGVKD. The CDR3 is CATEDTVAYEQYF. In DNA, the CDR3 is TGTGCTACCGAAGACACGGTAGCCTACGAGCAGTACTTC.

This clonotype was picked up a small number of times. The chain employs TRBV12-3 or TRBV12-4 and TRBJ2-5; 8 bases match TRBD2. The CDR3 contains 15 residues. V gave up 7 bases and J gave up 2 bases; unmatched junction bases: 9. In nucleotides, the CDR3 is TGTGCCAGCAACCGGGGGGGGCACCGGCAAGAGACCCAGTACTTC. Its translation: CASNRGGHRQETQYF.

This clonotype occurred a few times. The chain joins TRBV11-1 to TRBJ2-1, with 9 bases that match TRBD1. This CDR3 contains 14 residues. V dropped 5 bases and J dropped 7; count of bases not matched to a gene: 6. CDR1 is SGHAT and CDR2 is FQDESV in the germline V gene (reference sequence). This CDR3 reads CASSPGDRVNEQFF. The CDR3 DNA sequence: TGTGCCAGCAGCCCAGGGGACAGGGTGAATGAGCAGTTCTTC.

The chain uses TRBV4-2 and TRBJ2-7; D remains ambiguous. Trimming took 4 bases from V and 6 from J, leaving 13 bases between them. This CDR3 is built from 13 residues. CDR1 LGHNA and CDR2 YNFKEQ come from the germline V gene. DNA of the CDR3: TGTGCCAGCAGCCTCCACAGCGCAGGCGAGCAGTACTTC. This sequence encodes CASSLHSAGEQYF.

This clonotype came up a few times. The J gene is TRBJ2-7, the V gene TRBV9; TRBD2 matches at 8 bases. The CDR3 totals 17 residues. Germline V CDR1 and CDR2: SGDLS, YYNGEE. Germline trimming cut 0 bases from V and 3 bases from J; bases unmatched to any gene: 11. CDR3 loop: CASSVDRSGGTDYEQYF. The CDR3 nucleotides are TGTGCCAGCAGCGTAGATCGGAGCGGGGGCACGGACTACGAGCAGTACTTC.